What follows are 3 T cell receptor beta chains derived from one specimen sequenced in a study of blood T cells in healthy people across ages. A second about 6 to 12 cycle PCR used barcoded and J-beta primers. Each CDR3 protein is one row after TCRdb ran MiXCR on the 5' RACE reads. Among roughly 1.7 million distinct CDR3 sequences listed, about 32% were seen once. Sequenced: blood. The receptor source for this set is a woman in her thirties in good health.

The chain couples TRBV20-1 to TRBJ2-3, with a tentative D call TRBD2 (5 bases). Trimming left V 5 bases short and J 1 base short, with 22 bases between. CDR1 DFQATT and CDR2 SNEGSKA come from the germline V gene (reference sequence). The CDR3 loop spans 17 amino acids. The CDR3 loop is CSAGVWGDPIGTDTQYF. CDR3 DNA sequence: TGCAGTGCTGGAGTTTGGGGAGACCCCATAGGCACAGATACGCAGTATTTT.

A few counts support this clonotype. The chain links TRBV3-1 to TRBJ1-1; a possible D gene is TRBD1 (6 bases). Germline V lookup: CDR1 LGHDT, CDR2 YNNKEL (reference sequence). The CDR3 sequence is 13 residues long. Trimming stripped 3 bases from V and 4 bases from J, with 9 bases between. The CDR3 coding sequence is TGTGCCAGCAGCCATCAGGGGCGCACTGAAGCTTTCTTT. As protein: CASSHQGRTEAFF.

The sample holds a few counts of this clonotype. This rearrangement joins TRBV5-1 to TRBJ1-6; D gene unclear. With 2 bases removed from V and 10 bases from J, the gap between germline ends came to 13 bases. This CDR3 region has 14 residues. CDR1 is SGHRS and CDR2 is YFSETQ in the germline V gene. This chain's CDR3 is CASSLTGFSSPLHF. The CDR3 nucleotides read TGCGCCAGCAGCTTAACGGGGTTCTCATCACCCCTCCACTTT.